A selection of T cell receptor beta chains follows, all from one sample in a study of T cells after somatic rescue of genetic block. TCRdb's table, derived via immunoSEQ multiplex PCR, lists solely in-frame clones and lacks some. The data hold more than 13,000 clones, with about 70% observed a single time. Source material: peripheral blood mononuclear cells (PBMCs). The receptors here all came from a man younger than 35. Both conserved end residues are part of each CDR3. A D gene is named only where the DNA matches it firmly. Clone size appears in some rows only: once, few, many, or a class for an expanded clone.

abundance: once; d_gene: NA; v_gene: TRBV2; j_gene: TRBJ2-7; CDR3nt: TGTGCCAGCACACAGGGTCTGCCCTACGAGCAGTACTTC; CDR3aa: CASTQGLPYEQYF
abundance: few; d_gene: NA; v_gene: TRBV11-2; j_gene: TRBJ2-7; CDR3nt: TGTGCCAGCAGCCCTGGACACTACGAGCAGTACTTC; CDR3aa: CASSPGHYEQYF
abundance: NA; d_gene: NA; v_gene: TRBV4-1; j_gene: TRBJ2-1; CDR3nt: TGCGCCAGCAGCCCCGGGGACCTCTCCTTGGGTGAGCAGTTCTTC; CDR3aa: CASSPGDLSLGEQFF
abundance: NA; d_gene: TRBD2; v_gene: TRBV13; j_gene: TRBJ2-5; CDR3nt: TGTGCCAGCAGCCACGGACTAGCGGGAACCAAAGAGACCCAGTACTTC; CDR3aa: CASSHGLAGTKETQYF
abundance: NA; d_gene: NA; v_gene: TRBV7-8; j_gene: TRBJ1-5; CDR3nt: TGTGCCAGCAGCTTAGCGACAGATCAGCCCCAGCATTTT; CDR3aa: CASSLATDQPQHF
abundance: NA; d_gene: NA; v_gene: TRBV7-3; j_gene: TRBJ2-5; CDR3nt: TGTGCCAGCAGCTCCTACGGCCCTGGGGAGACCCAGTACTTC; CDR3aa: CASSSYGPGETQYF
abundance: NA; d_gene: TRBD1; v_gene: TRBV5-1; j_gene: TRBJ2-1; CDR3nt: TGCGCCAGCACCCCTAAGGGGACAGCTTCCTACAATGAGCAGTTCTTC; CDR3aa: CASTPKGTASYNEQFF
abundance: NA; d_gene: NA; v_gene: TRBV2; j_gene: TRBJ2-5; CDR3nt: TGTGCCAGCAGATCGGTGAGAAACCAAGAGACCCAGTACTTC; CDR3aa: CASRSVRNQETQYF
abundance: NA; d_gene: NA; v_gene: TRBV5-4; j_gene: TRBJ1-5; CDR3nt: TGTGCCAGCAGCTTTAAGGGATCCAATCAGCCCCAGCATTTT; CDR3aa: CASSFKGSNQPQHF
abundance: NA; d_gene: TRBD1; v_gene: TRBV29-1; j_gene: TRBJ2-1; CDR3nt: TGCAGCGTTGAGAGAGGTGACAGGGCGCAATTCTTC; CDR3aa: CSVERGDRAQFF
abundance: NA; d_gene: NA; v_gene: TRBV7-9; j_gene: TRBJ1-1; CDR3nt: TGTGCCAGCAGCTTAGTAACCGTTTTGGCGGGATTT; CDR3aa: CASSLVTVLAGF
abundance: NA; d_gene: NA; v_gene: TRBV6-1; j_gene: TRBJ2-7; CDR3nt: TGTGCCAGCAGTGAAAGTCGAGCCAGGCACGAGCAGTACTTC; CDR3aa: CASSESRARHEQYF
abundance: NA; d_gene: NA; v_gene: TRBV28; j_gene: TRBJ2-7; CDR3nt: TGTGCCAGCAGTGACAGTAGCTCCTACGAGCAGTACTTC; CDR3aa: CASSDSSSYEQYF
abundance: once; d_gene: TRBD2; v_gene: TRBV2; j_gene: TRBJ2-3; CDR3nt: TGTGCCAGCAGTGATCCGGGACTAGCGGGAATAGATACGCAGTATTTT; CDR3aa: CASSDPGLAGIDTQYF
abundance: NA; d_gene: NA; v_gene: TRBV5-1; j_gene: TRBJ2-2; CDR3nt: TGCGCCAGCAGCTCCGACAGGAACACCGGGGAGCTGTTTTTT; CDR3aa: CASSSDRNTGELFF
abundance: NA; d_gene: NA; v_gene: TRBV6-5; j_gene: TRBJ2-3; CDR3nt: TGTGCCAGCAGGCCCCTTGGGGGAGGAGCAGATACGCAGTATTTT; CDR3aa: CASRPLGGGADTQYF
abundance: NA; d_gene: NA; v_gene: TRBV6-5; j_gene: TRBJ1-5; CDR3nt: TGTGCCAGCAGTTACGACAGGAGGGACAATCAGCCCCAGCATTTT; CDR3aa: CASSYDRRDNQPQHF
abundance: few; d_gene: TRBD1; v_gene: TRBV7-9; j_gene: TRBJ1-6; CDR3nt: TGTGCCAGCAGCGGGGACAGGTTCAATTCACCCCTCCACTTT; CDR3aa: CASSGDRFNSPLHF
abundance: NA; d_gene: TRBD2; v_gene: TRBV7-9; j_gene: TRBJ2-2; CDR3nt: TGTGCCAGCAGCCCTCCGGGACTAGCGGGCACCGGGGAGCTGTTTTTT; CDR3aa: CASSPPGLAGTGELFF
abundance: NA; d_gene: NA; v_gene: TRBV30; j_gene: TRBJ1-4; CDR3nt: TGTGCCTGGAGTGGTCGGCCCTATAGCGGGGATAATGAAAAACTGTTTTTT; CDR3aa: CAWSGRPYSGDNEKLFF
abundance: NA; d_gene: TRBD1; v_gene: TRBV6-5; j_gene: TRBJ2-7; CDR3nt: TGTGCCAGCAGTTGGGACAGGGAGACCGAGCAGTACTTC; CDR3aa: CASSWDRETEQYF
abundance: NA; d_gene: NA; v_gene: TRBV28; j_gene: TRBJ2-3; CDR3nt: TGTGCCAGCAGCTCAATGCCCAGGGGTCCAGATACGCAGTATTTT; CDR3aa: CASSSMPRGPDTQYF
abundance: few; d_gene: NA; v_gene: TRBV7-3; j_gene: TRBJ1-2; CDR3nt: TGTGCCAGCAGTCAGGGCGCTAACTATGGCTACACCTTC; CDR3aa: CASSQGANYGYTF
abundance: once; d_gene: TRBD2; v_gene: TRBV5-4; j_gene: TRBJ2-7; CDR3nt: TGTGCCAGCACCCCTAGCGGGGGGGCCTTCCACGAGCAGTACTTC; CDR3aa: CASTPSGGAFHEQYF
abundance: NA; d_gene: NA; v_gene: TRBV6-5; j_gene: TRBJ1-3; CDR3nt: TGTGCCAGCACCCAAGGGGGGCCCTCTGGAAACACCATATATTTT; CDR3aa: CASTQGGPSGNTIYF
abundance: NA; d_gene: NA; v_gene: TRBV13; j_gene: TRBJ2-3; CDR3nt: TGTGCCAGCAGCTTAGGAGCGGCTGGAGATACGCAGTATTTT; CDR3aa: CASSLGAAGDTQYF
abundance: NA; d_gene: TRBD1; v_gene: TRBV19; j_gene: TRBJ2-4; CDR3nt: TGTGCCAGTAGTAGCCAGCCAGGGGGCTGGACCAAAAACATTCAGTACTTC; CDR3aa: CASSSQPGGWTKNIQYF
abundance: NA; d_gene: NA; v_gene: TRBV6-5; j_gene: TRBJ1-1; CDR3nt: TGTGCCAGCAGTTACCAGGGAATGAACACTGAAGCTTTCTTT; CDR3aa: CASSYQGMNTEAFF
abundance: NA; d_gene: NA; v_gene: TRBV7-3; j_gene: TRBJ2-3; CDR3nt: TGTGCCAGCAGCTTAACGATACGCGATACGCAGTATTTT; CDR3aa: CASSLTIRDTQYF
abundance: NA; d_gene: NA; v_gene: TRBV6-5; j_gene: TRBJ1-5; CDR3nt: TGTGCCAGCAGAGGGGCAGCCCATCAGCCCCAGCATTTT; CDR3aa: CASRGAAHQPQHF
abundance: NA; d_gene: TRBD1; v_gene: TRBV28; j_gene: TRBJ1-5; CDR3nt: TGTGCCAGCAGTTCGGGGGCGGGACAGGGTATCGATCAGCCCCAGCATTTT; CDR3aa: CASSSGAGQGIDQPQHF
abundance: NA; d_gene: NA; v_gene: TRBV6-5; j_gene: TRBJ1-6; CDR3nt: TGTGCCAGCAGTTATTCGCAGGGGAGAAGGAATTCACCCCTCCACTTT; CDR3aa: CASSYSQGRRNSPLHF
abundance: few; d_gene: TRBD1; v_gene: TRBV6-5; j_gene: TRBJ1-2; CDR3nt: TGTGCCAGCAGCCTCCGGGACAGGGGTGTCTATGGCTACACCTTC; CDR3aa: CASSLRDRGVYGYTF
abundance: NA; d_gene: NA; v_gene: TRBV19; j_gene: TRBJ1-1; CDR3nt: TGTGCCAGTAGGCCGACCATTCAAAACGTGAACACTGAAGCTTTCTTT; CDR3aa: CASRPTIQNVNTEAFF
abundance: NA; d_gene: NA; v_gene: TRBV11-2; j_gene: TRBJ2-2; CDR3nt: TGTGCCAGCAGCTTAGTTGGCAGGGTAGAACACCGGGGAGCTGTTTTT; CDR3aa: CASSLVGRVEHRGAVF
abundance: NA; d_gene: NA; v_gene: TRBV9; j_gene: TRBJ2-1; CDR3nt: TGTGCCAGCAGCCCCCGGGGGGCCTTCTCCTACAATGAGCAGTTCTTC; CDR3aa: CASSPRGAFSYNEQFF
abundance: few; d_gene: NA; v_gene: TRBV25-1; j_gene: TRBJ1-4; CDR3nt: TGTGCCAGCAGTGAATATAGACAAGCTCAAGGGGGTGAAAAACTGTTTTTT; CDR3aa: CASSEYRQAQGGEKLFF
abundance: NA; d_gene: TRBD2; v_gene: TRBV27; j_gene: TRBJ2-1; CDR3nt: TGTGCCAGCAGTTTAATCAGCGGGGGCCGGTACAATGAGCAGTTCTTC; CDR3aa: CASSLISGGRYNEQFF
abundance: NA; d_gene: NA; v_gene: TRBV4-1; j_gene: TRBJ1-5; CDR3nt: TGCGCCAGCAGCCAAGGGGGGTATAGCAATCAGCCCCAGCATTTT; CDR3aa: CASSQGGYSNQPQHF
abundance: few; d_gene: TRBD1; v_gene: TRBV6-5; j_gene: TRBJ1-6; CDR3nt: TGTGCCAGCAGGGAACAGGGGGCCTGGAATTCACCCCTCCACTTT; CDR3aa: CASREQGAWNSPLHF
abundance: few; d_gene: NA; v_gene: TRBV10-2; j_gene: TRBJ1-1; CDR3nt: TGCGCCAGCAGTGAGTCAAGGATGCACATGAACACTGAAGCTTTCTTT; CDR3aa: CASSESRMHMNTEAFF